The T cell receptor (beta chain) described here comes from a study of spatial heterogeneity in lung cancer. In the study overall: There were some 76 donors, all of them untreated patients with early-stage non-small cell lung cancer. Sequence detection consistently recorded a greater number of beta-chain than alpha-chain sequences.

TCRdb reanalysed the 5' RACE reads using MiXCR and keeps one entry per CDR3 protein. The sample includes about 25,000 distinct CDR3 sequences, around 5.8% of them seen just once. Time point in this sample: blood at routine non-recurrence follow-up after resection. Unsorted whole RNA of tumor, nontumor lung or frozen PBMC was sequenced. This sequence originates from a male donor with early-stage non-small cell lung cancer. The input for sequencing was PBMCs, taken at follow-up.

CDR3 sequence: CAWSGGSKNIQYF. Here the CDR3 DNA reads TGTGCCTGGAGTGGGGGTTCCAAAAACATTCAGTACTTC. The rearrangement joins TRBV30 to TRBJ2-4; D remains unclear. The V and J ends lost 1 base and 2 bases respectively, with 6 bases between them. The V gene's germline CDR1 is GTSNPN and CDR2 SVGIG (reference sequence). This CDR3 is 13 amino acids long. Together with reference TRBV30 and TRBJ2-4, the CDR3 gives the full variable domain: SQTIHQWPATLVQPVGSPLSLECTVEGTSNPNLYWYRQAAGRGLQLLFYSVGIGQISSEVPQNLSASRPQDRQFILSSKKLLLSDSGFYLCAWSGGSKNIQYFGAGTRLSVL.